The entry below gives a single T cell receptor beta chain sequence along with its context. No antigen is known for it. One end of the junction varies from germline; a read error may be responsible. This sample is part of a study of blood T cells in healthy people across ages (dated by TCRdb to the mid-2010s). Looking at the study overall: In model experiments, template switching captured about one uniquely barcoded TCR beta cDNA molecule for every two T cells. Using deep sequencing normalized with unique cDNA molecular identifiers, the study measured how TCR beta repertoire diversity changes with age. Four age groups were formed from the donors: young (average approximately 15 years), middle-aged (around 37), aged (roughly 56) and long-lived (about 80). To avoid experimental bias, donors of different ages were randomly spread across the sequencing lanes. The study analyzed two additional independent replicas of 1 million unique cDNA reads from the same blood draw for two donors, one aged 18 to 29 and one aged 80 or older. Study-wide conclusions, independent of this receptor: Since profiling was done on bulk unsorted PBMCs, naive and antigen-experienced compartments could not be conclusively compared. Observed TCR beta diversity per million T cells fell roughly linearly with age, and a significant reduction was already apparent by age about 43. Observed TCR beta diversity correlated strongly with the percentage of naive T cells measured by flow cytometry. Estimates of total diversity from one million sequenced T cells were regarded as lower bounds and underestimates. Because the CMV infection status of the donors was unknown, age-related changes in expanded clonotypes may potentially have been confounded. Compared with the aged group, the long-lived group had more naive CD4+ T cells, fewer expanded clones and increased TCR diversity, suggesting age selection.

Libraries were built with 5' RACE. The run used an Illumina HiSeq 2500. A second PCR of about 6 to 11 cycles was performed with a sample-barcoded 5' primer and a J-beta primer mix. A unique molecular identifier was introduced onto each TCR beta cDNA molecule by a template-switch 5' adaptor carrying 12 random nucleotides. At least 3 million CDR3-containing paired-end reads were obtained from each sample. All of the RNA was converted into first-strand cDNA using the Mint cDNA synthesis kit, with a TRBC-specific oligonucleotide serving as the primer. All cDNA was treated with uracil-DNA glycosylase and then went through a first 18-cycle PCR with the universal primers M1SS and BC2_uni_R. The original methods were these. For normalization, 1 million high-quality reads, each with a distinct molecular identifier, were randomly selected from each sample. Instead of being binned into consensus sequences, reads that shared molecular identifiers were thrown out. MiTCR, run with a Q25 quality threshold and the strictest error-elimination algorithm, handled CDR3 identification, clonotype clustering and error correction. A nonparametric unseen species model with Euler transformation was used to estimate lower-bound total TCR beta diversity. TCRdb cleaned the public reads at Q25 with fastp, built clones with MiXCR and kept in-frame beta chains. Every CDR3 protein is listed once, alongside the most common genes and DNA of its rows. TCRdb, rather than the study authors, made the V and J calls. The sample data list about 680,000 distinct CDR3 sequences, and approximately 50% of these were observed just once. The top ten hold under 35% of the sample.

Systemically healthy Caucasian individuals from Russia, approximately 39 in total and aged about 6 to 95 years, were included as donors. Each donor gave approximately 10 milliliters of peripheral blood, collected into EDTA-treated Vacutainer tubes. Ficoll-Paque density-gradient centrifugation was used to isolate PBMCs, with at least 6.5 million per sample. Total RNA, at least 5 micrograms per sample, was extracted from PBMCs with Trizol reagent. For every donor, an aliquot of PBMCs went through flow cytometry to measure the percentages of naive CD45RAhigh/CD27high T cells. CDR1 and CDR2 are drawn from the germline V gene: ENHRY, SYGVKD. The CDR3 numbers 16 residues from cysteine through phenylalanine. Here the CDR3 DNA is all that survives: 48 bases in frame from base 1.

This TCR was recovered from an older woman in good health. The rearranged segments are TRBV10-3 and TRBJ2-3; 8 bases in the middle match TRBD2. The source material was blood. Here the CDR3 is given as CAISARSGRGTDAQYF. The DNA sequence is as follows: TGTGCCATCAGTGCCCGGAGCGGGAGAGGCACAGATGCGCAGTATTTT.